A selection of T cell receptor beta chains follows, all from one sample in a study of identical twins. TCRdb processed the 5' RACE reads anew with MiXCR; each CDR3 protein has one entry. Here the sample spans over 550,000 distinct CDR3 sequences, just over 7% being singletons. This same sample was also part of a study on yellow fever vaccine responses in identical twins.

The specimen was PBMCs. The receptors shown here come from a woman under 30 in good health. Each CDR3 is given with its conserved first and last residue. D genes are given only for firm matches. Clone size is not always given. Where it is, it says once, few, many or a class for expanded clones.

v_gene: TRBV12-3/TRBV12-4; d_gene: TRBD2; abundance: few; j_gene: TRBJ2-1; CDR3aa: CASSRGGLAINNEQFF; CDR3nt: TGTGCCAGCAGCCGGGGGGGACTAGCAATCAACAATGAGCAGTTCTTC
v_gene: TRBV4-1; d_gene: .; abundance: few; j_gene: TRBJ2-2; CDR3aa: CASSQPSGAGELFF; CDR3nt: TGCGCCAGCAGCCAACCGTCAGGGGCTGGGGAGCTGTTTTTT
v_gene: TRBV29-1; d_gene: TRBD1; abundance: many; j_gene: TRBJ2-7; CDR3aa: CSVEVGQGATYEQYF; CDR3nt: TGCAGCGTTGAAGTGGGACAGGGGGCTACCTACGAGCAGTACTTC
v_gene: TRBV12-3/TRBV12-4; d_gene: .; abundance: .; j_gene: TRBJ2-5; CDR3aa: CASSFQGRETQYF; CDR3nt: TGTGCCAGCAGTTTTCAGGGGAGGGAGACCCAGTACTTC
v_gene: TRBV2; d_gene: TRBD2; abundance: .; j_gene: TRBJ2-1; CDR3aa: CASSEERGVYNEQFF; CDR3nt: TGTGCCAGCAGTGAAGAGCGGGGGGTTTACAATGAGCAGTTCTTC
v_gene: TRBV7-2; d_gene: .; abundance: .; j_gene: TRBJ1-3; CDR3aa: CASSLTTFSGNTIYF; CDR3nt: TGTGCCAGCAGCTTAACGACTTTCTCTGGAAACACCATATATTTT
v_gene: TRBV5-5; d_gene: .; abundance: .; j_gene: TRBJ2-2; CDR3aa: CASTKTLANTGELFF; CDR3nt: TGTGCCAGCACCAAGACACTCGCGAACACCGGGGAGCTGTTTTTT
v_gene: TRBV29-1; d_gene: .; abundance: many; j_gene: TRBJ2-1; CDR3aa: CSVLVGSYNEQFF; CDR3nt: TGCAGCGTTTTGGTAGGGAGCTACAATGAGCAGTTCTTC
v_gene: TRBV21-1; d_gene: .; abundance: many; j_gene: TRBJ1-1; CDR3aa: CASRGQGINTEAFF; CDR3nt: TGTGCCAGCAGGGGACAGGGAATCAACACTGAAGCTTTCTTT
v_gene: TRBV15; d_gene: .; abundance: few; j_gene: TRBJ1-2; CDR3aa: CATSRGGGYGYTF; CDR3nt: TGTGCCACCAGCAGAGGTGGGGGCTATGGCTACACCTTC
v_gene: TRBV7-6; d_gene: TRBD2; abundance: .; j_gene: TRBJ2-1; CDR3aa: CASSSGLAALSSYNEQFF; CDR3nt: TGTGCCAGCAGTTCGGGACTAGCGGCCTTAAGCTCCTACAATGAGCAGTTCTTC
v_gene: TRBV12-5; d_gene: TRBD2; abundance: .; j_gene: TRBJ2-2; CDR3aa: CASQGLAGEGAGELFF; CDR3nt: TGTGCTAGTCAAGGACTAGCGGGAGAAGGGGCCGGGGAGCTGTTTTTT
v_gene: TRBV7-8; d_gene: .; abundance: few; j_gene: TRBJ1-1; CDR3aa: CASSLGPGGLNTEAFF; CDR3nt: TGTGCCAGCAGCTTAGGACCGGGGGGGTTGAACACTGAAGCTTTCTTT
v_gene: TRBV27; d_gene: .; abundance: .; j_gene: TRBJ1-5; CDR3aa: CASSSADSNQPQHF; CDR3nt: TGTGCCAGCAGTTCCGCCGATAGCAATCAGCCCCAGCATTTT